This T cell receptor (beta chain) derives from a study of beta chain features in type 1 diabetes. Study-wide context: Cell yields, gender and age were similar in healthy donors and patients.

To note about this clone: Its matching antigen is unknown.

The germline V gene encodes CDR1 LGHNA and CDR2 YSLEER. The CDR3 runs 15 residues. V gave up 0 bases and J gave up 7 bases, with 15 bases separating them. A single heparinised draw of about 120 mL on average was taken per donor. The study, taken as a whole, reports: People with Type 1 diabetes carried modestly yet significantly shorter TCRB CDR3s in all four CD4+ subsets.

The sequenced template was cDNA made from the entire isolated RNA. Naive, central memory and regulatory T cell samples produced a mean of about 3.5 million reads. The repertoire was sequenced with immunoSEQ multiplex PCR; TCRdb's copy has only in-frame clones and lacks some. In the table there are 150,000 to 170,000 clones, around 8% of which are singletons. The source of this sequence is a man between 18 and 35 years old in good health. Sequenced material: central memory CD4+ T cells from blood. The V and J genes are TRBV4-3 and TRBJ1-2; maybe TRBD1 (6 bases). CDR3 in amino acids: CASSQELGEGVGYTF. CDR3 DNA: TGCGCCAGCAGCCAAGAATTGGGAGAGGGGGTTGGCTACACCTTC.